This TCR beta chain derives from a study of spatial heterogeneity in lung cancer. The wider study: Beta-chain sequences were consistently detected more often than alpha-chain sequences.

This clonotype is medium-sized. As an off-target read in a library built for alpha chains, this beta chain has a frequency of little significance. Unique molecular identifiers tagged every individual TCR cDNA molecule. TCRdb re-analysed the 5' RACE reads in MiXCR, keeping a single row per CDR3 protein. The sample has 6,600 or so distinct CDR3 sequences, around 5.3% seen once. Germline-derived CDR1 and CDR2 are MDHEN and SYDVKM. The CDR3 is made up of 15 amino acids. V was clipped by 3 bases and J by 4 bases; unmatched bases: 6. Time point here: sample taken at primary tumor resection. Whole RNA, which was extracted from tumor, nontumor lung tissue or frozen PBMC, was sequenced without any cell sorting.

Sample: normal lung tissue next to the tumor, taken at surgery. The sequence came from a female donor with early-stage non-small cell lung cancer. This sequence joins TRBV28 and TRBJ2-1, with 7 bases fitting TRBD2. CDR3 residues: CASSFPGTTYNEQFF. The CDR3 region has the DNA TGTGCCAGCAGTTTCCCCGGGACTACTTACAATGAGCAGTTCTTC.